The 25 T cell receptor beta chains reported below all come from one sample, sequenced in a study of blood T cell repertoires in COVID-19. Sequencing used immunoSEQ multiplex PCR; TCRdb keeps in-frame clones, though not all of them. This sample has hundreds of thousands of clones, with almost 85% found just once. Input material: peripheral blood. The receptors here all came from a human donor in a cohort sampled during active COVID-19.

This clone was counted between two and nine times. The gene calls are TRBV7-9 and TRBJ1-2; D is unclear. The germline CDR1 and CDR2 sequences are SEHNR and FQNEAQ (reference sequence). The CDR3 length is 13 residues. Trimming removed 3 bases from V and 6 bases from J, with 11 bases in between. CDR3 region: CASSFDGVNGYTF. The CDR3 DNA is TGTGCCAGCAGCTTCGACGGGGTTAATGGCTACACCTTC.

For the CDR3, the DNA is TGTGCCAGCAGCGTAGACAGGGCTTCCTCACCCCTCCACTTT. This encodes CASSVDRASSPLHF. V usage is TRBV9 and J usage is TRBJ1-6, with TRBD1 as a possible D gene (6 bases). Germline V lookup: CDR1 SGDLS, CDR2 YYNGEE. This CDR3 comprises 14 residues. Trimming took 0 bases from V and 10 from J, leaving 11 bases between them.

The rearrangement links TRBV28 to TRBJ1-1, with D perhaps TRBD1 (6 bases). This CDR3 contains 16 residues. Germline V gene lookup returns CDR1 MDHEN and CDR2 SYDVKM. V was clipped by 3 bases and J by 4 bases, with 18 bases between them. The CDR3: CASSLREGGPSTEAFF. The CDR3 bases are TGTGCCAGCAGTTTGAGGGAGGGGGGGCCTAGCACTGAAGCTTTCTTT.

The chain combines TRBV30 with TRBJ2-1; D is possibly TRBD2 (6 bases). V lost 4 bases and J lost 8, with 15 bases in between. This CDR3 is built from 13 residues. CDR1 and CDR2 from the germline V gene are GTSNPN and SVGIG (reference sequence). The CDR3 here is CAWIQDIADEQFF. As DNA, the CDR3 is TGTGCCTGGATCCAGGACATAGCGGATGAGCAGTTCTTC.

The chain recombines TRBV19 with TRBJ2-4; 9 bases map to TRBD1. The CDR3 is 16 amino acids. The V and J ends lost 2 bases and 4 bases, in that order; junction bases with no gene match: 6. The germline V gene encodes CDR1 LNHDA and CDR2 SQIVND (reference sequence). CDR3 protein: CASSIPTGGLKNIQYF. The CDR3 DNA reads TGTGCCAGTAGTATACCCACAGGGGGCCTGAAAAACATTCAGTACTTC. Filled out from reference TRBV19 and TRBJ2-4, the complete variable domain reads DGGITQSPKYLFRKEGQNVTLSCEQNLNHDAMYWYRQDPGQGLRLIYYSQIVNDFQKGDIAEGYSVSREKKESFPLTVTSAQKNPTAFYLCASSIPTGGLKNIQYFGAGTRLSVL.

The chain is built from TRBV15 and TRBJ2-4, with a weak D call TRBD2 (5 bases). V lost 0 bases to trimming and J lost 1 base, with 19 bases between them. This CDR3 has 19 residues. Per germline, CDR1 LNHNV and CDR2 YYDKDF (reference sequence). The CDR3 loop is CATSRDGVWPMRAKNIQYF. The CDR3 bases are TGTGCCACCAGCAGAGACGGGGTGTGGCCTATGCGGGCCAAAAACATTCAGTACTTC.

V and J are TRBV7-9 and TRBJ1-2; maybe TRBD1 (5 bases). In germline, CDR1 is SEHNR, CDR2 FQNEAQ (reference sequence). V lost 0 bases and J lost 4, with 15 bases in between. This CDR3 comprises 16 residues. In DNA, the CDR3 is TGTGCCAGCAGCTTAGCGACAGCCTATGGCCGCTATGGCTACACCTTC. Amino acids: CASSLATAYGRYGYTF.

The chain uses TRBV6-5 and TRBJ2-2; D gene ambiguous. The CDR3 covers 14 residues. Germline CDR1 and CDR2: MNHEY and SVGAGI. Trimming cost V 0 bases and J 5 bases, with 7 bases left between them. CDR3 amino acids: CASSYSTVTGELFF. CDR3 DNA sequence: TGTGCCAGCAGTTACTCCACGGTTACCGGGGAGCTGTTTTTT.

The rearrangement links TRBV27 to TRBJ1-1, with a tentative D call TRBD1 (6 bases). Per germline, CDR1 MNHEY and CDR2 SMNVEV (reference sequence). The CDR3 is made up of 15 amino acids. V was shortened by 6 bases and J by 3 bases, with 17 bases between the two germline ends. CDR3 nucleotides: TGTGCCAGCAGGGACAGCGACAGAGGGTACACTGAAGCTTTCTTT. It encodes CASRDSDRGYTEAFF.

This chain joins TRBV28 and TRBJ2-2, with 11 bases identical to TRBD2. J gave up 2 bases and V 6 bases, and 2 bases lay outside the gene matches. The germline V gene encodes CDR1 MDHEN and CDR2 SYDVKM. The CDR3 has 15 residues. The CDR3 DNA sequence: TGTGCCAGCAGGACTAGCGGGACTAACACCGGGGAGCTGTTTTTT. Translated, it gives CASRTSGTNTGELFF.

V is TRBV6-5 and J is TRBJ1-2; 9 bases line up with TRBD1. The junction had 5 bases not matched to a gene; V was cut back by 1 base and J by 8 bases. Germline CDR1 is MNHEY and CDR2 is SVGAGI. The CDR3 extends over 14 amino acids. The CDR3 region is CASSYLGQGGGYTF. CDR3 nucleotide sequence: TGTGCCAGCAGTTACTTGGGACAGGGAGGCGGCTACACCTTC.

CDR3 nucleotides: TGTGCCAGCAGCTTCCGGGACAGGTACACTGAAGCTTTCTTT. Its translation: CASSFRDRYTEAFF. The V and J genes are TRBV14 and TRBJ1-1; TRBD1 agrees at 8 bases. The CDR3 totals 14 residues. J gave up 3 bases and V 5 bases, and 5 bases lay outside the gene matches. The germline V gene encodes CDR1 SGHDN and CDR2 FVKESK. The full variable domain, rest sourced from reference TRBV14 and TRBJ1-1, is EAGVTQFPSHSVIEKGQTVTLRCDPISGHDNLYWYRRVMGKEIKFLLHFVKESKQDESGMPNNRFLAERTGGTYSTLKVQPAELEDSGVYFCASSFRDRYTEAFFGQGTRLTVV.

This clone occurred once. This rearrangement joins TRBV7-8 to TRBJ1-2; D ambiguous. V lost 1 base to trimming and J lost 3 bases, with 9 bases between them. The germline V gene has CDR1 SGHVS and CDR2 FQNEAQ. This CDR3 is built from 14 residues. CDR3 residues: CASSLGSVHYGYTF. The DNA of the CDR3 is TGTGCCAGCAGCTTAGGTTCTGTCCACTATGGCTACACCTTC.

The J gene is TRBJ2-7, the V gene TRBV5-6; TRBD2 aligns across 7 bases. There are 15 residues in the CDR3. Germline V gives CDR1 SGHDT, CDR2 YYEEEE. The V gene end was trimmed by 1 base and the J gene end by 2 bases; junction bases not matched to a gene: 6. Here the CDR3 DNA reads TGTGCCAGCAGCTTGTCCCCTAGCGGAACCTACGAGCAGTACTTC. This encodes CASSLSPSGTYEQYF.

This CDR3 is CASRIDSSEAFF. As DNA, the CDR3 is TGCGCCAGCAGGATTGACAGCAGCGAAGCTTTCTTT. The V and J genes are TRBV5-1 and TRBJ1-1; maybe TRBD1 (5 bases). The germline V and J ends were trimmed by 5 bases and 8 bases, with 13 bases remaining between them. Germline-derived CDR1 and CDR2 are SGHRS and YFSETQ. The CDR3 runs 12 residues.

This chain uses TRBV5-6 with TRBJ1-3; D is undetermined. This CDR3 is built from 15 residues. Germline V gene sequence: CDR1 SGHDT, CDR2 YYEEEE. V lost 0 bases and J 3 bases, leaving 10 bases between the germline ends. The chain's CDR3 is CASSLDGYGGNTIYF. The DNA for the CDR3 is TGTGCCAGCAGCTTGGATGGTTACGGTGGAAACACCATATATTTT.

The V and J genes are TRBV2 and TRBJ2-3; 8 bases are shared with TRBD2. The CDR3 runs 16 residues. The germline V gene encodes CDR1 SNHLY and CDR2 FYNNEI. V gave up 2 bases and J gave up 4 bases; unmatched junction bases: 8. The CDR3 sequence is CASSERPGGQADTQYF. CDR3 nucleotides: TGTGCCAGCAGTGAAAGACCGGGGGGGCAAGCAGATACGCAGTATTTT.

The CDR3 DNA reads TGTGCCAGCAGTCGGGGGGATAGAGGACGTGGCTACACCTTC. This gives the protein CASSRGDRGRGYTF. V is TRBV3-1 (or the pseudogene TRBV3-2) and J is TRBJ1-2; TRBD1 is a possible D gene (5 bases). This CDR3 has 14 residues. V shed 6 bases and J shed 7 bases, with 18 bases lying between them. Germline V gene sequence: CDR1 LGHDT, CDR2 YNNKEL (reference sequence).

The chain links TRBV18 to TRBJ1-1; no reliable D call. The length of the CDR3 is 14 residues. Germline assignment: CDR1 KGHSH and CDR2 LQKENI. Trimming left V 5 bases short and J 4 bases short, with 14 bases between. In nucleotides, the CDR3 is TGTGCCAGCTCAACCACTATTTTTTCCACTGAAGCTTTCTTT. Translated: CASSTTIFSTEAFF.

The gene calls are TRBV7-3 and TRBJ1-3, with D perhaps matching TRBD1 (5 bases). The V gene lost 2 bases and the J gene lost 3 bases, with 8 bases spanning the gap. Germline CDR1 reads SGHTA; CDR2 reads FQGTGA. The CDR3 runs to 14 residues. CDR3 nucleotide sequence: TGTGCCAGCAGCTTACAGGGCGGTGGAAACACCATATATTTT. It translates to CASSLQGGGNTIYF. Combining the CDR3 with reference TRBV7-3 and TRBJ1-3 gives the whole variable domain GAGVSQTPSNKVTEKGKYVELRCDPISGHTALYWYRQSLGQGPEFLIYFQGTGAADDSGLPNDRFFAVRPEGSVSTLKIQRTERGDSAVYLCASSLQGGGNTIYFGEGSWLTVV.

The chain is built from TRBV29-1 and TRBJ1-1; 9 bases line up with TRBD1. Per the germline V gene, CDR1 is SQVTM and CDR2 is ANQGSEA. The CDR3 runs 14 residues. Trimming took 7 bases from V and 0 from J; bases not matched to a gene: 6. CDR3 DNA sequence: TGCAGCGCCCGGACAGGGGCGATGAACACTGAAGCTTTCTTT. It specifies CSARTGAMNTEAFF.

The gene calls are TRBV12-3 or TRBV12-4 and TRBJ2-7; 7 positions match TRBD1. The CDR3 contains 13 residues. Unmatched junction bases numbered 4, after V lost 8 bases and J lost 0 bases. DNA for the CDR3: TGTGCCAGCGGAAGGGACAGCTCCTACGAGCAGTACTTC. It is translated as CASGRDSSYEQYF.

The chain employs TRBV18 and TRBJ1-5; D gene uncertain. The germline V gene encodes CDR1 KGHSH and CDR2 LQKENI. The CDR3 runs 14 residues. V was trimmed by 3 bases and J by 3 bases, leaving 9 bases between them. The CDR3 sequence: CASSPPGANQPQHF. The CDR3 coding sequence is TGTGCCAGCTCACCGCCCGGAGCCAATCAGCCCCAGCATTTT.

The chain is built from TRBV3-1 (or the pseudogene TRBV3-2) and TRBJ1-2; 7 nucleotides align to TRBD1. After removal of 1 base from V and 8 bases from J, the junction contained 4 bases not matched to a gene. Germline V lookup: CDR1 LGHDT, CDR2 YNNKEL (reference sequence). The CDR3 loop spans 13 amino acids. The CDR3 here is CASSQAGGRGYTF. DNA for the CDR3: TGTGCCAGCAGCCAAGCAGGGGGGAGAGGCTACACCTTC.

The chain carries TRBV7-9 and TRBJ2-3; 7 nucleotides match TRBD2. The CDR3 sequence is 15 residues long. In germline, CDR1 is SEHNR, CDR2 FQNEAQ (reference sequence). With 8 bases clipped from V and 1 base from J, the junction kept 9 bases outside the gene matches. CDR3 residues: CASWGGVSRTDTQYF. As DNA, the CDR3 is TGTGCCAGCTGGGGGGGGGTCTCCCGCACAGATACGCAGTATTTT.